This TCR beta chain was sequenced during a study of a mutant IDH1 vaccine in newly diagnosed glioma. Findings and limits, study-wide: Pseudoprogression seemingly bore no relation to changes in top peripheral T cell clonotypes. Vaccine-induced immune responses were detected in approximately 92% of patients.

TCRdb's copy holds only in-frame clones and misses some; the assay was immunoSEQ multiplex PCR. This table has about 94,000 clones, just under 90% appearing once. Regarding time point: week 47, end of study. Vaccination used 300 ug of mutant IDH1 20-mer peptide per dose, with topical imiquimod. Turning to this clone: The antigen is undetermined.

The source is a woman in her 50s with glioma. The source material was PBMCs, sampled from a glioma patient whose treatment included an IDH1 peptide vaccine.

In DNA, the CDR3 is TGTGCCAGCAGCCGCCTGGAGAGCTCCTACGAGCAGTACTTC. This codes for CASSRLESSYEQYF. This chain connects TRBV6-5 to TRBJ2-7, with no clear D. V lost 6 bases and J 0 bases, leaving 12 bases between the germline ends. The CDR3 is 14 residues long. Per germline, CDR1 MNHEY and CDR2 SVGAGI.